The entry below gives a single TCR beta chain sequence along with its context. Its antigen is as yet unknown. The data derive from a study of cytomegalovirus exposure and HLA in healthy donors. In the study overall: Around 85 million unique TCRs from HLA-typed donors were held in an early data release.

The PCR employed 60 Vbeta primers together with 13 Jbeta primers. Authors' data handling: In a later analysis, the count reached tens of millions of unique TCR beta chains, with roughly 11 million shared. Method: immunoSEQ multiplex PCR; TCRdb's copy keeps in-frame clones and lacks some. D and trimming were read from the DNA, whereas the V and J calls and clone size are those reported in that table. The table has around 130,000 clones, about 76% seen once. With V trimmed by 5 bases and J by 6 bases, 4 bases remained unmatched. This CDR3 contains 14 residues. The germline V gene encodes CDR1 MNHEY and CDR2 SMNVEV (reference sequence). Overall study results and limits: A later analysis found that most CMV-associated TCR beta chains appeared HLA-restricted. A later analysis reported that several of the most significant clusters appeared to be linked to common viral pathogens, among them Epstein-Barr virus.

Sequenced sample: PBMCs. The receptor comes from a man aged 18 to 30 in good health and CMV-seronegative. This chain links TRBV27 with TRBJ1-5; 10 nucleotides match TRBD1. CDR3 in amino acids: CASSRQGAFQPQHF. The CDR3 coding sequence is TGTGCCAGCAGTCGACAGGGGGCCTTTCAGCCCCAGCATTTT.